This T cell receptor beta chain was profiled in a study of blood T cell repertoires in COVID-19. About the research overall: Researchers got acute and convalescent COVID-19 samples from the United States, Italy and Spain. From T cells, B-cell-depleted T cells, or PBMCs came the material, which was cDNA or gDNA.

In the authors' methods: Reference gene primer amplification yielded estimated nucleated cell counts. Some clones are missing from TCRdb's copy, which holds only in-frame ones; the method was immunoSEQ multiplex PCR. Clone size and V and J calls were adopted from that table, with D and trimming inferred from the DNA. The sample includes approximately 50,000 clones, around 87% seen only once; the top ten take 7.8%. Germline V gene sequence: CDR1 SEHNR, CDR2 FQNEAQ (reference sequence). The CDR3 consists of 16 residues. Trimming removed 1 base from V and 5 bases from J; junction bases left unmatched: 6.

The TCR sequence derives from a man between 45 and 60 years old with active COVID-19. The rearrangement uses TRBV7-9 and TRBJ1-1; 11 nucleotides align to TRBD1. The specimen was peripheral blood. The CDR3 nucleotides read TGTGCCAGCAGCTTAGGAAGAGGACAGGGGGCGACTGAAGCTTTCTTT. Protein: CASSLGRGQGATEAFF.